This passage covers 14 T cell receptor beta chains from one sample sequenced in a study of cytomegalovirus exposure and HLA in healthy donors. PCR was performed using 60 Vbeta and 13 Jbeta primers. Clones were read by immunoSEQ multiplex PCR, and TCRdb kept only the in-frame ones, dropping some. This sample yields under 110,000 clones, of which under 80% are seen a single time; roughly 4% belongs to the top ten. Material: PBMCs. These receptor sequences come from a man in his forties in good health and CMV-seronegative.

CDR3 nucleotide sequence: TGTGCCAGCAGCTACGGACAGGGTGGAGAGACCCAGTACTTC. Its translation: CASSYGQGGETQYF. The chain links TRBV11-1 to TRBJ2-5; 8 bases line up with TRBD1. Trimming at V came to 4 bases and at J to 4 bases, leaving 5 bases not matched to a gene. Germline assignment: CDR1 SGHAT and CDR2 FQDESV (reference sequence). The length of the CDR3 is 14 residues.

This chain joins TRBV10-2 and TRBJ2-1; 10 bases line up with TRBD2. CDR1 is WSHSY and CDR2 is SAAADI in the germline V gene. Unmatched junction bases numbered 4, after V lost 5 bases and J lost 6 bases. The CDR3 is 14 amino acids. The CDR3 DNA reads as TGCGCCAGCAGTATTAGCGGGGGGACCAATGAGCAGTTCTTC. Its protein is CASSISGGTNEQFF.

The CDR3, as DNA: TGCGCCAGCAGCCTCTCCGGGACTAGGGTTTCAGAAGAGCAGTTCTTC. Translation gives CASSLSGTRVSEEQFF. The rearrangement uses TRBV4-1 and TRBJ2-1, with TRBD2 identical over 8 bases. The CDR3 sequence is 16 residues long. The V and J ends lost 4 bases and 10 bases, in that order; junction bases with no gene match: 15. Per germline, CDR1 MGHRA and CDR2 YSYEKL.

This chain uses TRBV19 with TRBJ2-7; D not resolved. The V gene's germline CDR1 is LNHDA and CDR2 SQIVND (reference sequence). Trimming shortened V by 5 bases and J by 0 bases, and 14 bases separated the two germline ends. The CDR3 loop spans 15 amino acids. The CDR3 here is CASSVGSSSSYEQYV. The CDR3 DNA reads as TGTGCCAGTAGTGTGGGCAGCTCAAGCTCCTACGAGCAGTACGTC.

The rearrangement links TRBV2 to TRBJ1-1, with 8 bases that match TRBD1. V trimming: 4 bases; J trimming: 3 bases; junction bases outside the gene matches: 7. Germline CDR1 and CDR2: SNHLY and FYNNEI. This CDR3 comprises 15 residues. CDR3 sequence (DNA): TGTGCCAGCAGTGGTGGCAGGGGGCTCGACACTGAAGCTTTCTTT. Translated, it gives CASSGGRGLDTEAFF.

CDR3 in amino acids: CASSLGGALTDTQYF. CDR3 in DNA: TGCGCCAGCAGCCTTGGGGGGGCACTCACAGATACGCAGTATTTT. The rearrangement links TRBV4-1 to TRBJ2-3; D possibly corresponds to TRBD2 (7 bases). V lost 4 bases and J lost 2, with 13 bases in between. Germline loops: CDR1 MGHRA, CDR2 YSYEKL. The CDR3 spans 15 residues.

The genes are TRBV7-9 and TRBJ2-5; D is possibly TRBD1 (7 bases). Germline CDR1 SEHNR, CDR2 FQNEAQ (reference sequence). The CDR3 runs to 14 residues. The V gene lost 7 bases and the J gene lost 7 bases, with 19 bases spanning the gap. CDR3: CASTRAGGSGTQYF. CDR3 coding DNA: TGTGCCAGCACCCGGGCAGGGGGGAGTGGGACCCAGTACTTC.

The V gene is TRBV7-3, the J gene TRBJ2-3, with 10 bases lining up with TRBD2. CDR3 length: 15 amino acids. V trimming: 4 bases; J trimming: 4 bases; junction bases outside the gene matches: 5. Germline CDR1 SGHTA, CDR2 FQGTGA. CDR3 loop: CASSWSGGASDTQYF. CDR3 DNA: TGTGCCAGCAGCTGGAGCGGGGGGGCCTCAGATACGCAGTATTTT.

To note about this clone: A much larger clone sits a single nucleotide away, making a read error possible. The chain uses TRBV7-9 and TRBJ2-7, with 7 nucleotides matching TRBD1. This CDR3 is 15 amino acids long. CDR1 and CDR2 (germline): SEHNR, FQNEAQ (reference sequence). CDR3 nucleotides: TGTTCCAGCAGCTTAGTACAGGGGCCTTCCTACGAGCAGTACTTC. Its translation is CSSSLVQGPSYEQYF.

This chain connects TRBV30 to TRBJ1-1, with D uncertain. Germline CDR1 and CDR2: GTSNPN and SVGIG (reference sequence). This CDR3 is built from 12 residues. V was trimmed by 2 bases and J by 0 bases, leaving 4 bases between them. The chain's CDR3 is CAWSSMNTEAFF. For the CDR3, the DNA is TGTGCCTGGAGTTCAATGAACACTGAAGCTTTCTTT.

This chain uses TRBV7-8 with TRBJ2-3; tentatively, D is TRBD2 (6 bases). CDR3 length equals 14 residues. Trimming shortened V by 0 bases and J by 5 bases, and 9 bases separated the two germline ends. Germline values: CDR1 SGHVS, CDR2 FQNEAQ. The CDR3 DNA reads TGTGCCAGCAGCTTAGCGCGGGGAATAGATACGCAGTATTTT. Amino acid sequence: CASSLARGIDTQYF.

The rearrangement joins TRBV6-5 to TRBJ1-6; TRBD1 agrees at 9 bases. Germline loops: CDR1 MNHEY, CDR2 SVGAGI. CDR3 size: 15 residues. J was trimmed by 10 bases and V by 7 bases; bases with no gene match: 11. The CDR3 DNA is TGTGCCAGCACAATGGGGACAGGGTATGGATCACCCCTCCACTTT. This encodes CASTMGTGYGSPLHF.

The CDR3 spells CASSLAVAYEQFF. The CDR3 coding sequence is TGCGCCAGCAGCTTGGCGGTAGCCTATGAGCAGTTCTTC. This sequence joins TRBV5-1 and TRBJ2-1; D is unresolved. The CDR3 has 13 residues. Between the trimmed V and J ends, which lost 0 bases and 8 bases, there was a span of 9 bases. Germline V gene sequence: CDR1 SGHRS, CDR2 YFSETQ.

This sequence joins TRBV6-4 and TRBJ2-2, with D perhaps TRBD2 (6 bases). V shed 0 bases and J shed 1 base, with 6 bases lying between them. Per germline, CDR1 MRHNA and CDR2 SNTAGT. The length of the CDR3 is 15 residues. CDR3 DNA: TGTGCCAGCAGTGACTCTAGCGGGAACACCGGGGAGCTGTTTTTT. This gives the protein CASSDSSGNTGELFF.